This TCR beta chain stems from a study of PD-1 and CTLA-4 blockade in melanoma. Measured with immunoSEQ multiplex PCR; TCRdb has only the in-frame clones, and not every one. The sample records tens of thousands of clones, more than 85% being singletons. This CDR3 region has 14 residues. V was pared by 2 bases and J by 6 bases, with 10 bases between. CDR1 is MNHEY, CDR2 SMNVEV, per germline (reference sequence). The starting material was CD8+ T cells from peripheral blood, obtained from a patient given anti-PD-1 treatment. The source is a human donor with melanoma. J is TRBJ1-4 and V is TRBV27; D possibly corresponds to TRBD1 (5 bases). The CDR3 spells CASSLRGGDEKLFF. The DNA of the CDR3 is TGTGCCAGCAGTTTACGGGGGGGTGATGAAAAACTGTTTTTT.